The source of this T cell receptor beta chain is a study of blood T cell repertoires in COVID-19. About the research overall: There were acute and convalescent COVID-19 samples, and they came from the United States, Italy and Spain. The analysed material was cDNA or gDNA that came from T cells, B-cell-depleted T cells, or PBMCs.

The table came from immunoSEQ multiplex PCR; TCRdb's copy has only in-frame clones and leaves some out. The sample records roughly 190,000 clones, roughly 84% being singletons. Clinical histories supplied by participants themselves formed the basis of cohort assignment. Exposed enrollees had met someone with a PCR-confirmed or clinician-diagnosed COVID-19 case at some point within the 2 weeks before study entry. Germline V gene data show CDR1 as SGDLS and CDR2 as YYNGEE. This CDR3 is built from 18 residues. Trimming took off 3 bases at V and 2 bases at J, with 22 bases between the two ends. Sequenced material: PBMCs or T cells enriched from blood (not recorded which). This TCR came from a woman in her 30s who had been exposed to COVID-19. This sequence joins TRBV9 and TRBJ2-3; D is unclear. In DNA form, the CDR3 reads TGTGCCAGCAGCGCCCAGGCCGACCCCAAAAAATCCACAGATACGCAGTATTTT. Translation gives CASSAQADPKKSTDTQYF.